This entry features one TCR beta chain sequence. It lacks a known antigen. Per-nucleotide qualities are absent, and no much larger clonotype sits a single base away. This entry is derived from a study of cytomegalovirus exposure and HLA in healthy donors (dated by TCRdb to the late 2010s). As for the study more broadly: According to an earlier analysis of a few hundred of the donors, about 190 million T cells yielded 117 million unique TCR beta sequences and approximately 300 Gb of sequence data. In addition to the first cohort of several hundred subjects, a separate validation cohort of 120 different subjects was used. Every repertoire in the discovery cohort had been generated on one and the same sequencing platform. Donor age, sex, ethnicity and CMV serostatus were collected together with the repertoire data. The study combined high-throughput TCR immunosequencing, statistical association of individual TCRs with disease status, and machine learning to predict cytomegalovirus infection status. Roughly 290 gigabases of sequencing data and around 90 million unique TCR sequences made up an early release that covered nearly 650 HLA-typed donors. About 5 DR-DQ haplotypes were handled as single units for association and clustering, since linkage in the cohort was strong. Rather than using new phenotypic data, the later analysis identified candidate immune exposures from TCR beta sequences and from how often those sequences occurred across donors. Across about 370 genotyped donors of the cohort, an average of roughly 230,000 unique TCR beta nucleotide sequences per donor were sequenced, and roughly 18% of those sequences were non-productive. The study was designed to test whether signatures of past pathogen exposure could be identified by cataloging public T cell receptors. The number of typed donors differed by locus: about 629-630 for A, B, C, DRB1 and DQB1; some 500 for DQA1; around 580 for DPA1; and around 490 for DPB1. Genome-wide SNP genotypes for about 65% of the roughly 670 donors were used in a later genetic analysis, which treated that subset as a discovery cohort. Class I and class II HLA loci were covered by the typing at four-digit resolution. Of the 300 to 500 genotyped donors, roughly 76% were placed in the genetic ancestry cluster associated with self-reported Caucasian donors. Using immunosequencing, the study profiled T cell repertoires from 640 or so subjects and related those repertoires to cytomegalovirus serostatus. An earlier analysis of approximately 500 of the donors applied high-throughput TCR beta sequencing to assess whether each TCR beta V gene segment acted as functional or pseudogenic. A later analysis re-analyzed previously published TCR beta repertoires from 600 to 850 donors and added high-resolution HLA genotyping to study TCR occurrence patterns.

In total, about 650 healthy bone marrow donors made up the cohort. At the time of sampling, every cohort member was nominally healthy, though immune exposures that went unrecorded were likely present. The donor was CMV seronegative and belonged to the group of 380 or so seronegative cohort members. A peripheral blood sample was collected from each donor, and TCR beta sequencing was performed on peripheral blood mononuclear cells. Genomic DNA was extracted from the blood cell samples with the Qiagen DNeasy Blood Extraction Kit. Library preparation was by the immunoSEQ multiplex PCR assay. For the multiplex PCR, a mixture combining 60 forward primers for TCR Vbeta segments and 13 reverse primers for TCR Jbeta segments was used. The CDR3 region of rearranged TCR beta genes was amplified from genomic DNA with a multiplex PCR assay. The amplified TCR beta libraries were sequenced on the Illumina HiSeq System as 87-base-pair reads. Concerning the study's data processing: In a later analysis, tens of millions of unique TCR beta chains were counted across the 500 to 700 repertoires, and approximately 11 million of these chains were shared by at least two donors. Raw reads were error-corrected and collapsed into unique sequences with a nearest-neighbor algorithm that merged closely related sequences to remove PCR and sequencing errors. V, D and J gene segments were assigned by aligning CDR3 sequences to IMGT reference sequences. For a sequence to be retained, at least a six-nucleotide match to both a V gene segment and a J gene segment was required. A rearrangement counted as productive if the CDR3 had no stop codons and remained in frame with V and J, and every other rearrangement counted as non-productive. CDR3 was defined by IMGT convention, running from the second conserved V-encoded cysteine to the conserved J-encoded phenylalanine. Sequences without an unambiguous match to a single V gene segment were excluded from the earlier analysis of 450 to 750 of the donors. An earlier analysis of fewer than 750 of the donors called V segments functional above 56.7% productive rearrangements and segregating when the between-donor standard deviation exceeded 5%. To diagnose cytomegalovirus status from the catalog of TCR beta chain sequences, a statistical classification framework was built. A later analysis assigned V and J genes by comparing TCR nucleotide sequences with IMGT/GENE-DB human TR gene sequences. A later analysis assigned CDR3 sequences and most-parsimonious VDJ recombination scenarios with the TCRdist pipeline. In a later analysis, every TCR beta chain was defined by the combination of its CDR3 amino acid sequence and its V-gene family, and reads without a unique V-gene family were dropped. In a later analysis, nearly 600 highly shared, low-generation-probability nucleotide sequences were removed to address suspected cross-contamination and a sequencing artifact. In a later analysis, a clonal expansion index for each public chain was calculated from normalized within-repertoire ranks of inferred template counts. Generation probabilities in a later analysis came from a VDJ recombination model fitted to out-of-frame rearrangements, and those results were checked against IGoR. Hypergeometric tests were used in a later analysis to score TCR-TCR, TCR-HLA and TCR-CMV co-occurrence, with a repertoire-size bias correction applied to the TCR pairs. In a later analysis, false discovery rates were estimated by permuting HLA or CMV assignments 20 times. In a later analysis, co-occurring TCRs were grouped with DBSCAN, and TCRdist sequence similarity was added when clustering was performed within HLA-allele-positive subsets. Repertoires with fewer than 30,000 or more than 120,000 public chains were left out of co-occurrence clustering, as were about 5 repertoires with anomalous nucleotide sharing. Not all clones reach the TCRdb copy of this immuneACCESS table, which keeps in-frame sequences only. Checked studies attribute under half of the gap to unresolved V genes and leave the rest unexplained. V and J calls and clone size are given by that table; D and trimming were obtained from the DNA. The sample yields approximately 170,000 clones; 75% to 85% were counted once. The ten largest clones represent less than 2.5% of the sample.

Reading from cysteine to phenylalanine, the CDR3 counts 16 amino acids. Of all the DNA, just the CDR3 is kept, 48 bases in frame from base 1. The junction shows trimming of 4 bases on V and 2 bases on J, and the gene matches do not reach 4 bases of it. Per the germline V gene (reference sequence), LNHDA is the CDR1 and SQIVND is the CDR2. Results and caveats for the whole study, not just this receptor: A cluster of highly shared sequence variants was judged likely to be a technical artifact of the sequencing pipeline. Because the 87-base-pair reads could not distinguish some IMGT-functional V segments, including TRBV6-2 and TRBV6-3, those segments were excluded. CMV serostatus was the only immune exposure information available for the cohort. The classifier was reported to diagnose cytomegalovirus status with high specificity and sensitivity in both the original and validation cohorts. Most TCR sequences were observed very rarely across donors, whereas some public TCRs were present in many individuals. A further reported finding was that TCR beta sequences accurately predicted the HLA-A and HLA-B alleles for most subjects in the first cohort. Broadly in line with IMGT annotations, most TCR beta V segments showed up in productive rearrangements about 87% or about 30% of the time in an earlier analysis of some 590 of the donors. Assigning TCR associations to individual alleles was difficult when HLA alleles, especially DR and DQ, strongly co-occurred. Compared with equally common non-associated chains, HLA-associated TCR beta chains in a later analysis were more clonally expanded and had lower generation probabilities. The presence/absence analyses assumed that sequencing depth was roughly uniform across donors, and that assumption may not be true. A later genetic analysis associated a missense DCLRE1C variant with V-gene and J-gene trimming of TCR beta chains, and an independent cohort replicated the association. In a later analysis, several top co-occurrence clusters were reported to appear linked to parvovirus B19, influenza, CMV and Epstein-Barr virus. In a later analysis, most CMV-associated TCR beta chains were found to appear HLA-restricted, with HLA associations seemingly driven largely by CMV exposure. Linkage disequilibrium might explain the correlated functional status among segregating V segments, but an unknown experimental factor could not be ruled out. A later analysis found that TCR association rates varied across HLA loci, with DRB1 alleles showing the most associated TCRs and HLA-C alleles the fewest. Specific HLA alleles were associated with over 15,000 TCR beta sequences at a false discovery rate of 0.05 in a later analysis. Only TCR beta chains were sequenced in this cohort, and the absence of alpha or paired-chain data limited detectable features. According to a later genetic analysis, donors in an Asian-associated ancestry cluster had fewer N-insertions in productive TCRs than the approximately 700-donor mean. Because HLA typing was missing for some donors at each locus, association tests included only the typed subset. The study listed approximately 160 TCR beta chains as associated with cytomegalovirus. Because counts were too low, roughly 18 rarely observed V segments, including chromosome 9 orphons, were left out of the earlier analysis of 587 of the donors. In vitro tests confirmed that a few of the cytomegalovirus-associated TCR beta chains recognize cytomegalovirus antigens. It was suggested by the authors that the approach could potentially be generalized to other disease states and immunological phenotypes.

The sequenced sample was PBMCs. The receptor's source is a woman aged 50 to 60 in good health and CMV-seronegative. This chain is built from TRBV19 and TRBJ2-1; TRBD2 aligns with 11 central bases. The DNA sequence is given as TGTGCCAGTAGTAGCGGGACTAGCGGAACCTACAATGAGCAGTTCTTC. This is translated as CASSSGTSGTYNEQFF.